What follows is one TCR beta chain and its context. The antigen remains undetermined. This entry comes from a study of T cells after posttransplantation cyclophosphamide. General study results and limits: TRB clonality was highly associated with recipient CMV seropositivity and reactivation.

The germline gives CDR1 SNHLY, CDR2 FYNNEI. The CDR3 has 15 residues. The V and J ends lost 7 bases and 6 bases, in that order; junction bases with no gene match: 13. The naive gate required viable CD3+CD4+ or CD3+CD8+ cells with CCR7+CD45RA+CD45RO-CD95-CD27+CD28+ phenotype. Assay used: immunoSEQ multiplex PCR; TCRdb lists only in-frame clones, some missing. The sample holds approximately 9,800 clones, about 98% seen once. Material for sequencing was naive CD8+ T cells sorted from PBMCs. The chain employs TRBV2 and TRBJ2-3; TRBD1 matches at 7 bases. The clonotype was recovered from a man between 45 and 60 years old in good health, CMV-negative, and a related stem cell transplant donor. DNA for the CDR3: TGTGCCAGCAACCAAGGACAGGCCGCCCTGGATACGCAGTATTTT. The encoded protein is CASNQGQAALDTQYF. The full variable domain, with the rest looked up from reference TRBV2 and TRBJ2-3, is EPEVTQTPSHQVTQMGQEVILRCVPISNHLYFYWYRQILGQKVEFLVSFYNNEISEKSEIFDDQFSVERPDGSNFTLKIRSTKLEDSAMYFCASNQGQAALDTQYFGPGTRLTVL.